This TCR beta chain was documented in a study of T cells after yellow fever vaccination. Study results and caveats: Bulk-population clonotypes that are abundant could appear as contaminants in FACS-sorted repertoires. The study re-detected most primary-vaccination clones after the booster (about 95% CD4, around 89% CD8). Weaker in magnitude, the secondary response showed a faster peak on day 5 versus 15. Few clonotypes appeared in both CD4 and CD8 compartments.

Regarding this clonotype: Its antigen is unknown.

The CDR3 contains 14 residues. Germline CDR1 reads SQVTM; CDR2 reads ANQGSEA. J lost 3 bases, V lost 7 bases, and 11 bases had no gene match. Using its own MiXCR run on the 5' RACE reads, TCRdb lists one record per CDR3 protein. The table includes 620,000 or so distinct CDR3 sequences, roughly an eighth detected once. The chain links TRBV29-1 to TRBJ2-7, with 8 bases fitting TRBD1. This receptor was identified in a man aged 25-45 years who received the YFV17D yellow fever vaccine. Here the sequenced sample was PBMCs, taken on the day of the yellow fever booster vaccination. CDR3 nucleotides: TGCAGCGGAACCTCCGGGACAGGTATCTACGAGCAGTACTTC. Amino acid sequence: CSGTSGTGIYEQYF.